This T cell receptor beta chain emerged from a study of blood T cell repertoires in COVID-19. The V gene end was trimmed by 4 bases and the J gene end by 6 bases; junction bases not matched to a gene: 5. The CDR3 loop spans 15 amino acids. Germline V gene data show CDR1 as SGHRS and CDR2 as YFSETQ. The method was immunoSEQ multiplex PCR; TCRdb's version includes in-frame clones alone and lacks a portion of them. The data show 120,000 to 150,000 clones, about four fifths seen once. The chain employs TRBV5-1 and TRBJ1-6; 9 positions match TRBD1. The sequencing sample was made of peripheral blood. This clonotype was obtained from a woman aged 80 or over in a cohort sampled during active or convalescent COVID-19. The CDR3 here is CASSKRTGVNSPLHF. CDR3 bases: TGCGCCAGCAGCAAACGGACAGGGGTTAATTCACCCCTCCACTTT.